The clone carrying this TCR beta chain was counted only a few times. Its matching antigen is unknown. The record originates from a study of beta chain features in type 1 diabetes. The CDR3 sequence is 13 residues long. The V gene lost 0 bases and the J gene lost 5 bases, with 10 bases spanning the gap. Germline lookup yields CDR1 GTSNPN and CDR2 SVGIG (reference sequence). TCRB transcripts that were expressed got sequenced, as all of the isolated RNA had been reverse transcribed. Sequencing used immunoSEQ multiplex PCR; TCRdb keeps in-frame clones, though not all of them. The sample yields hundreds of thousands of clones, over 13% seen once. Overall study findings and caveats: A possible short-template PCR bias applies equally to patients and controls. In all four CD4+ subsets, TCRB CDR3 length was significantly, moderately reduced in type 1 diabetes. Patients' naive, central memory and Treg TCRB repertoires seemed closer to one another than those of healthy donors.

The TCR sequence derives from a man aged 18 to 29 with type 1 diabetes. Sequences were obtained from naive CD4+ T cells from blood. The chain carries TRBV30 and TRBJ2-5, with a possible D match to TRBD2 (6 bases). CDR3 sequence: CAWSVTSGETQYF. In DNA, the CDR3 is TGTGCCTGGAGTGTGACTAGTGGGGAGACCCAGTACTTC.